This note documents a single T cell receptor beta chain sequence. In this sample, this clonotype turned up many times. The clone's antigen remains unknown. An end of the junction differs from the germline gene, which may be a read error. The germline V gene supplies CDR1 KGHDR and CDR2 SFDVKD. The cysteine opens and the phenylalanine closes a CDR3 of 15 amino acids. Just the 45-base CDR3 DNA is kept, in frame starting at base 1. Library preparation used PCR. The listed sequencing device is Illumina HiSeq 2500. TCR library preparation used molecular barcoding, with unique molecular identifiers applied to normalize quantification of the TCRbeta repertoire. The public reads were reanalyzed by TCRdb: fastp trimming at Q25, MiXCR alignment, in-frame beta chains only. Each record represents a unique CDR3 protein, reported with the most common genes and DNA among its rows. In all, the sample holds roughly 240,000 distinct CDR3 sequences, and roughly 8.2% of those were seen once. Less than 8% of the sample rests with the top ten.

The treatment or condition tag for this specimen amounts to: allogeneic hematopoietic cell transplantation with graft depleted of TCRalphabeta T cells and CD19 B cells. The transplant recipients were children given TCRalphabeta/CD19-depleted allogeneic hematopoietic cell grafts. This entry comes from a study of T-cell reconstitution after alpha-beta-depleted transplantation in children (dated by TCRdb to about 2016). Broadly, across the study: Using TCR repertoire profiling, the study quantitatively followed how T-cell immune reconstitution unfolded in children after TCRalphabeta/CD19-depleted allogeneic hematopoietic cell transplantation. Points the paper makes about the study in general: In some patients, the high TCRbeta diversity seen at day 60 was put down to recipient T cells and intrathymic progenitors that had survived conditioning. Over the following months the frequencies of hyperexpanded clones went down, and after one year T-cell counts and TCRbeta diversity were mostly credited to newly produced T cells. The apparently early alphabetaT-cell count recovery about two months after transplant was reportedly dependent on only several hundred rapidly expanded clones derived from non-depleted graft cells.

Sequencing used PBMCs, mostly from graft donor cells, obtained 180 days after TCRalphabeta/CD19-depleted stem cell transplant. The origin of this receptor is a male patient aged 10 to 17 who had a stem cell transplant for acute lymphoblastic leukemia, so the T cells may come from the graft donor. The chain employs TRBV24-1 and TRBJ2-1; D gene: possibly TRBD2, on 5 matching bases. The DNA reads as follows: TGTGCCACCAGTGACCCGAGAGTAGACTACGATGAGCAGTTCTTC. Its protein reads: CATSDPRVDYDEQFF.